This TCR beta chain was recovered during a study of OX40 agonist ivuxolimab in advanced cancers. Study conclusions and caveats: Normalized expansion of T-cell clones was also low for some nonresponders. Clonal expansion was seen in CD4+ and CD8+ blood T cells by week 6 at 0.1 to 3.0 mg/kg.

This CDR3 comprises 13 residues. CDR1 SQVTM and CDR2 ANQGSEA come from the germline V gene. After removal of 4 bases from V and 6 bases from J, the junction contained 8 bases not matched to a gene. The repertoire was sequenced with immunoSEQ multiplex PCR; TCRdb's copy has only in-frame clones and lacks some. The sample carries around 85,000 clones, roughly nine tenths recorded once. In regard to this clone: What it binds is unknown.

V usage is TRBV29-1 and J usage is TRBJ2-7, with 8 bases aligning to TRBD2. The sample here was CD4+ or CD8+ T cells sorted from blood, taken in a trial of the OX40 agonist ivuxolimab. The receptor was derived from an adult with an advanced solid tumor such as melanoma, head and neck, liver or kidney cancer. The CDR3 protein is CSVVLLAGAEQYF. The CDR3 DNA sequence: TGCAGCGTTGTTCTGCTAGCGGGTGCCGAGCAGTACTTC.